Given below is one T cell receptor (beta chain) in context. What it binds is unknown. These data come from a study of siplizumab effects on memory and regulatory T cells. Approximately 98,000 TCR templates per sample were assayed. Here immunoSEQ multiplex PCR was the method, and the copy in TCRdb shows in-frame clones only, minus some. The sample contains 80,000 to 130,000 clones, 92% of which appear only once. Study results and caveats: Apparently key alloresponse contributors, naive T cells also seemed more diverse than memory cells. Researchers could not give a naive or memory phenotype to roughly 80-97% of proliferating CD4+ or CD8+ clones. Tregs proliferating in siplizumab cultures lacked confirmation of their suppressive function.

The CDR3 sequence is 12 residues long. Germline CDR1 is SGDLS and CDR2 is YYNGEE. With 0 bases removed from V and 5 bases from J, the gap between germline ends came to 4 bases. This sequence originates from a human donor in good health. The chain uses TRBV9 and TRBJ2-3; no clear D gene. The sample comprised Tregs sorted from blood. CDR3: CASSVVEDTQYF. CDR3 DNA: TGTGCCAGCAGCGTAGTGGAAGATACGCAGTATTTT.